What follows are 32 T cell receptor beta chains derived from one specimen sequenced in a study of shared clonotypes between healthy human individuals. Clones were read by immunoSEQ multiplex PCR, and TCRdb kept only the in-frame ones, dropping some. This table holds some 800,000 clones, 80% to 95% found once. Positive CCR7 selection of CD45RO-negative cells yielded the naive CD8 cells, and terminally differentiated effector memory CD45RA+ cells were excluded. The sequenced sample consisted of naive CD8+ T cells sorted from blood. The receptors originated from a man between 25 and 39 years old in good health.

This clone has just one count. V usage is TRBV19 and J usage is TRBJ2-1; D may correspond to TRBD1 or TRBD2 (5 bases each). Trimming removed 5 bases at V and 8 bases at J, with 19 bases between. The V gene's germline CDR1 is LNHDA and CDR2 SQIVND (reference sequence). The CDR3 length is 15 residues. The CDR3 spells CASSPLDKGRDEQFF. DNA of the CDR3: TGTGCCAGTAGTCCCCTGGACAAGGGGCGGGATGAGCAGTTCTTC.

The genes are TRBV19 and TRBJ2-2, with TRBD2 matching over 9 bases. Germline CDR1 and CDR2: LNHDA and SQIVND (reference sequence). This CDR3 spans 14 amino acids. V lost 10 bases and J lost 6; bases outside the gene matches: 9. The CDR3 DNA reads TGTGCCACCACCATCGGACTAGCGTCCGGGGAGCTGTTTTTT. Its translation: CATTIGLASGELFF.

The chain combines TRBV7-9 with TRBJ2-1; 7 positions match TRBD1. The CDR3 runs 15 residues. Germline V gene data show CDR1 as SEHNR and CDR2 as FQNEAQ (reference sequence). V dropped 5 bases and J dropped 4; count of bases not matched to a gene: 8. CDR3 amino acids: CASSGDRVLYNEQFF. CDR3 bases: TGTGCCAGCAGCGGAGACAGGGTGTTGTACAATGAGCAGTTCTTC.

This clone was detected only once. The chain carries TRBV4-1 and TRBJ2-1; TRBD2 matches at 12 bases. The CDR3 extends over 17 amino acids. Germline V gives CDR1 MGHRA, CDR2 YSYEKL. Germline trimming cut 1 base from V and 8 bases from J; bases unmatched to any gene: 9. Written as DNA, the CDR3 is TGCGCCAGCAGCCAAGGCCTAGCGGGAGGGCCGTCAGATGAGCAGTTCTTC. Translated: CASSQGLAGGPSDEQFF.

DNA for the CDR3: TGTGCCAGCAGCCCCGGGGAAACGGGAGTCAGGAATGAGCAGTTCTTC. This translates into CASSPGETGVRNEQFF. The chain links TRBV11-2 to TRBJ2-1; a weak D match, TRBD2 (6 bases). The CDR3 has 16 residues. Germline V lookup: CDR1 SGHAT, CDR2 FQNNGV. Trimming shortened V by 5 bases and J by 7 bases, and 21 bases separated the two germline ends.

In its sample, this clone was seen once. Since a far larger clone is one base different, this is likely a read error. This chain joins TRBV5-4 and TRBJ2-7; TRBD1 matches 11 bases. The length of the CDR3 is 14 residues. Germline loops: CDR1 SGHNT, CDR2 YYREEE (reference sequence). V shed 4 bases, J shed 3 bases, and the junction held 3 bases outside the gene matches. The DNA of the CDR3 is TGTGCCAGCAGCCACGGGACAGGGGGCTACGAGCAGTACTTC. It translates to CASSHGTGGYEQYF.

The chain couples TRBV10-3 to TRBJ2-5, with 7 positions matching TRBD1. The CDR3 covers 16 residues. CDR1 and CDR2 (germline): ENHRY, SYGVKD. V lost 0 bases, J lost 5 bases, and 9 bases stayed unmatched. The CDR3 DNA sequence: TGTGCCATCAGTGAGTCTACAGGGGCGCTTCGGGAGACCCAGTACTTC. Its protein is CAISESTGALRETQYF.

The chain employs TRBV27 and TRBJ2-1, with D possibly being TRBD1 (6 bases). CDR1 is MNHEY and CDR2 is SMNVEV in the germline V gene (reference sequence). CDR3 length: 11 amino acids. Trimming removed 10 bases from V and 15 bases from J, with 19 bases in between. As DNA, the CDR3 is TGTGCCACCACCTCGAGGACAGAAGCGTTCTTC. It encodes CATTSRTEAFF.

In this sample, this clone turned up once. At the DNA level, this CDR3 is encoded by other sequences in the same sample as well. This chain uses TRBV27 with TRBJ2-3; D is undetermined. The CDR3 runs to 13 residues. V was cut by 3 bases and J by 4 bases, with 8 bases left in between. The germline CDR1 and CDR2 sequences are MNHEY and SMNVEV (reference sequence). This CDR3 reads CASSFGRADTQYF. The CDR3 coding sequence is TGTGCCAGCAGTTTTGGCAGAGCAGATACGCAGTATTTT.

This chain joins TRBV5-4 and TRBJ2-3, with D uncertain. With 4 bases removed from V and 4 bases from J, the gap between germline ends came to 7 bases. CDR1 is SGHNT and CDR2 is YYREEE in the germline V gene (reference sequence). This CDR3 has 12 amino acids. The CDR3 loop is CASSPDADTQYF. Written as DNA, the CDR3 is TGTGCCAGCAGCCCGGACGCAGATACGCAGTATTTT.

The chain carries TRBV27 and TRBJ2-7, with TRBD1 identical over 11 bases. The CDR3 runs to 15 residues. The germline V gene encodes CDR1 MNHEY and CDR2 SMNVEV (reference sequence). With 1 base clipped from V and 4 bases from J, the junction kept 3 bases outside the gene matches. CDR3 region: CASSLLGDRGYEQYF. CDR3 bases: TGTGCCAGCAGTTTATTAGGGGACAGGGGGTACGAGCAGTACTTC.

The chain is built from TRBV11-2 and TRBJ2-2, with D unresolved. CDR1 SGHAT and CDR2 FQNNGV come from the germline V gene. The CDR3 totals 12 residues. V lost 5 bases and J lost 8, with 9 bases in between. The CDR3 sequence is CASSPGLGELFF. CDR3 in DNA: TGTGCCAGCAGCCCTGGTCTGGGGGAGCTGTTTTTT.

The chain couples TRBV5-6 to TRBJ2-3, with 7 nucleotides matching TRBD1. Germline assignment: CDR1 SGHDT and CDR2 YYEEEE. This CDR3 spans 15 amino acids. The J segment lost 4 bases and the V segment lost 7 bases, leaving 12 bases of the junction unmatched. DNA for the CDR3: TGTGCCAGCGGGACAGCTAACTTCTTTCCAGATACGCAGTATTTT. As protein: CASGTANFFPDTQYF.

The J gene is TRBJ2-5, the V gene TRBV9; 7 positions match TRBD1. The CDR3 has 13 amino acids. V shed 4 bases and J 4 bases; nucleotides not matched to a gene: 4. Germline-derived CDR1 and CDR2 are SGDLS and YYNGEE. Written as DNA, the CDR3 is TGTGCCAGCAGCTCGACAGGGACAGAGACCCAGTACTTC. It translates to CASSSTGTETQYF. Full variable domain (rest looked up from reference TRBV9 and TRBJ2-5): DSGVTQTPKHLITATGQRVTLRCSPRSGDLSVYWYQQSLDQGLQFLIQYYNGEERAKGNILERFSAQQFPDLHSELNLSSLELGDSALYFCASSSTGTETQYFGPGTRLLVL.

The count of this clone is one. The rearrangement uses TRBV6-6 and TRBJ1-5; TRBD1 is a possible D gene (6 bases). CDR1 MNHNY and CDR2 SVGAGI come from the germline V gene (reference sequence). With 6 bases removed from V and 5 bases from J, the gap between germline ends came to 11 bases. The CDR3 has 13 amino acids. In nucleotides, the CDR3 is TGTGCCAGCAGCGCTGGGGGCGATCAGCCCCAGCATTTT. Translated: CASSAGGDQPQHF.

The chain carries TRBV9 and TRBJ2-1; 11 nucleotides align to TRBD2. Germline assignment: CDR1 SGDLS and CDR2 YYNGEE. The length of the CDR3 is 17 residues. V lost 0 bases and J lost 7; bases outside the gene matches: 9. The CDR3 DNA sequence: TGTGCCAGCAGCGTAGATCTTCTAGCGGGAGGTCGAAATGAGCAGTTCTTC. This gives the protein CASSVDLLAGGRNEQFF. Filled out from reference TRBV9 and TRBJ2-1, the complete variable domain reads DSGVTQTPKHLITATGQRVTLRCSPRSGDLSVYWYQQSLDQGLQFLIQYYNGEERAKGNILERFSAQQFPDLHSELNLSSLELGDSALYFCASSVDLLAGGRNEQFFGPGTRLTVL.

This clone was counted once. The rearrangement links TRBV7-2 to TRBJ2-1, with 11 bases lining up with TRBD2. Germline assignment: CDR1 SGHTA and CDR2 FQGNSA. The J segment lost 7 bases and the V segment lost 5 bases, leaving 7 bases of the junction unmatched. The CDR3 has 15 residues. The CDR3 region has the DNA TGTGCCAGCAGCCGGGGGCTAGCGGGAGGTAATGAGCAGTTCTTC. Residues: CASSRGLAGGNEQFF.

The V call is TRBV27, the J call TRBJ2-1, with 7 bases identical to TRBD2. The V and J ends lost 8 bases and 4 bases, in that order; junction bases with no gene match: 23. CDR1 is MNHEY and CDR2 is SMNVEV in the germline V gene (reference sequence). CDR3 length: 19 amino acids. The CDR3: CASGPLGGKGTPIYNEQFF. The CDR3 DNA reads TGTGCCAGCGGACCTCTGGGGGGGAAAGGAACACCAATATACAATGAGCAGTTCTTC.

The chain has TRBV7-9 and TRBJ2-7; the D gene is possibly TRBD1 (6 bases). Germline V CDR1 and CDR2: SEHNR, FQNEAQ (reference sequence). V lost 4 bases to trimming and J lost 5 bases, with 18 bases between them. The CDR3 consists of 15 residues. The DNA of the CDR3 is TGTGCCAGCAGCTACGCACAGGGTTCGGAGGACGAGCAGTACTTC. This gives the protein CASSYAQGSEDEQYF.

This clone was counted a single time. The genes are TRBV11-2 and TRBJ2-1, with 9 bases that match TRBD2. Germline lookup yields CDR1 SGHAT and CDR2 FQNNGV. This CDR3 has 16 residues. V lost 1 base, J lost 8 bases, and 9 bases stayed unmatched. The CDR3 region is CASSLAAAGGNYEQFF. The CDR3 coding sequence is TGTGCCAGCAGCTTAGCCGCGGCGGGAGGGAATTATGAGCAGTTCTTC.

The V and J genes are TRBV27 and TRBJ2-7; TRBD1 agrees at 9 bases. The trim removed 7 bases at V and 3 bases at J, leaving 10 bases unmatched. This CDR3 has 15 residues. Germline V lookup: CDR1 MNHEY, CDR2 SMNVEV (reference sequence). CDR3 coding DNA: TGTGCCAGCAAGCCGGGGACAGGGTTCTTCTACGAGCAGTACTTC. Amino acid sequence: CASKPGTGFFYEQYF.

The J gene is TRBJ2-2, the V gene TRBV7-2; 9 nucleotides agree with TRBD1. This CDR3 has 16 amino acids. CDR1 and CDR2 (germline): SGHTA, FQGNSA. Unmatched junction bases numbered 9, after V lost 5 bases and J lost 5 bases. Here the CDR3 DNA reads TGTGCCAGCAGCCCCCCCCCGGGACAGGGAACCGGGGAGCTGTTTTTT. Amino acids: CASSPPPGQGTGELFF.

The chain combines TRBV9 with TRBJ2-1, with 10 bases fitting TRBD1. The V segment lost 3 bases and the J segment 8 bases; nucleotides outside the gene matches: 11. The CDR3 runs to 16 residues. Per the germline V gene, CDR1 is SGDLS and CDR2 is YYNGEE. The CDR3 DNA reads TGTGCCAGCAGCGGTAAGGAGACAGGGGGCTTGGATGAGCAGTTCTTC. Translated, it gives CASSGKETGGLDEQFF.

The chain employs TRBV7-9 and TRBJ1-1, with 7 bases fitting TRBD1. Germline values: CDR1 SEHNR, CDR2 FQNEAQ (reference sequence). The V segment lost 5 bases and the J segment 0 bases; nucleotides outside the gene matches: 6. The length of the CDR3 is 15 residues. This chain's CDR3 is CASSIPDRLNTEAFF. Here the CDR3 DNA reads TGTGCCAGCAGCATCCCGGACAGGTTGAACACTGAAGCTTTCTTT.

The rearrangement joins TRBV4-2 to TRBJ1-2, with 7 bases fitting TRBD1. The CDR3 sequence is 16 residues long. Unmatched junction bases numbered 11, after V lost 2 bases and J lost 5 bases. CDR1 and CDR2 (germline): LGHNA, YNFKEQ. This CDR3 is CASSQIGTADSYGYTF. The CDR3 nucleotides read TGTGCCAGCAGCCAAATAGGGACAGCAGATTCTTATGGCTACACCTTC.

V is TRBV7-9 and J is TRBJ2-4; 9 bases are a match to TRBD1. Per the germline V gene, CDR1 is SEHNR and CDR2 is FQNEAQ (reference sequence). Trimming removed 3 bases from V and 6 bases from J; junction bases left unmatched: 0. This CDR3 comprises 13 residues. CDR3 loop: CASSLGQGNIQYF. The CDR3 nucleotides read TGTGCCAGCAGCTTGGGACAGGGAAACATTCAGTACTTC.

The chain has TRBV10-2 and TRBJ2-5, with D possibly TRBD2 on 6 matching bases. Trimming removed 0 bases at V and 2 bases at J, with 10 bases between. The CDR3 contains 15 residues. Germline V CDR1 and CDR2: WSHSY, SAAADI. The CDR3 protein is CASSESLAAQETQYF. The CDR3 DNA follows: TGCGCCAGCAGTGAGTCGTTAGCGGCTCAAGAGACCCAGTACTTC.

Note on this clone: In the same sample, other DNA sequences code for this CDR3. This chain connects TRBV4-1 to TRBJ2-1; D is possibly TRBD2 (6 bases). Germline lookup yields CDR1 MGHRA and CDR2 YSYEKL. Trimming pared 3 bases from V and 7 bases from J, leaving 7 bases between. CDR3 length equals 12 residues. The CDR3 DNA sequence: TGCGCCAGCAGCCAGGAGGGGAATGAGCAGTTCTTC. It encodes CASSQEGNEQFF.

V is TRBV5-6 and J is TRBJ2-7, with TRBD2 identical over 14 bases. The CDR3 loop spans 17 amino acids. Germline assignment: CDR1 SGHDT and CDR2 YYEEEE. The junction had 9 bases not matched to a gene; V was cut back by 4 bases and J by 3 bases. This chain's CDR3 is CASSAGTSGSKYYEQYF. In DNA form, the CDR3 reads TGTGCCAGCAGCGCCGGGACTAGCGGGAGTAAATACTACGAGCAGTACTTC.

This chain links TRBV27 with TRBJ2-5; possibly TRBD1 or TRBD2 for D (6 bases each). Germline V lookup: CDR1 MNHEY, CDR2 SMNVEV (reference sequence). The CDR3 is 14 residues long. Trimming took off 7 bases at V and 4 bases at J, with 16 bases between the two ends. The CDR3 DNA reads TGTGCCAGCAAGGGGGACGGGAGTGGAGAGACCCAGTACTTC. It translates to CASKGDGSGETQYF.

This clone was picked up one time. As DNA, the CDR3 is TGCGCCAGCAGCCAAGCCGGGACTAGCCCGTACGAGCAGTACTTC. This gives the protein CASSQAGTSPYEQYF. The chain couples TRBV4-1 to TRBJ2-7; 9 nucleotides line up with TRBD2. The length of the CDR3 is 15 residues. The V gene's germline CDR1 is MGHRA and CDR2 YSYEKL. J gave up 4 bases and V 1 base, and 5 bases lay outside the gene matches.

Notes on this clone: Additional DNA sequences in this sample encode the identical CDR3. The V and J genes are TRBV7-2 and TRBJ1-5; the D is unclear. V was trimmed by 2 bases and J by 0 bases, leaving 2 bases between them. Looked up from germline, CDR1 is SGHTA and CDR2 is FQGNSA. This CDR3 region has 13 residues. This CDR3 reads CASSLHSNQPQHF. CDR3 nucleotides: TGTGCCAGCAGCTTACATAGCAATCAGCCCCAGCATTTT.